The 31 T cell receptor beta chains below all came from one sample that was sequenced in a study of blood T cell repertoires in COVID-19. TCRdb's copy holds only in-frame clones and misses some; the assay was immunoSEQ multiplex PCR. The repertoire holds 53,000 or so clones, about 76% seen once, with approximately 20% in the top ten. The sequenced material came from peripheral blood. These receptors were taken from a man over 45 with active or convalescent COVID-19.

The chain has TRBV29-1 and TRBJ2-2, with 9 bases lining up with TRBD2. Germline CDR1 and CDR2: SQVTM and ANQGSEA. CDR3 size: 14 residues. V shed 5 bases, J shed 1 base, and the junction held 2 bases outside the gene matches. CDR3 coding DNA: TGCAGCGTTAAGACTAGCGGGAACACCGGGGAGCTGTTTTTT. Amino acid sequence: CSVKTSGNTGELFF.

V gene TRBV5-4 combines with J gene TRBJ1-2; 9 bases agree with TRBD1. Germline V gene lookup returns CDR1 SGHNT and CDR2 YYREEE (reference sequence). V lost 2 bases and J lost 6; bases outside the gene matches: 2. The CDR3 is 13 amino acids. CDR3 sequence reads: CASSLQGADGYTF. CDR3 coding DNA: TGTGCCAGCAGCTTACAGGGGGCCGATGGCTACACCTTC.

The chain links TRBV15 to TRBJ2-4; 7 bases fit TRBD2. Trimming took 0 bases from V and 6 from J; bases not matched to a gene: 5. Germline lookup yields CDR1 LNHNV and CDR2 YYDKDF (reference sequence). This CDR3 has 15 amino acids. CDR3 bases: TGTGCCACCAGCAGAGATCCCGGGGAGGGAAACATTCAGTACTTC. Translated, it gives CATSRDPGEGNIQYF. Supplemented by reference TRBV15 and TRBJ2-4, the full variable domain reads DAMVIQNPRYQVTQFGKPVTLSCSQTLNHNVMYWYQQKSSQAPKLLFHYYDKDFNNEADTPDNFQSRRPNTSFCFLDIRSPGLGDTAMYLCATSRDPGEGNIQYFGAGTRLSVL.

The rearrangement uses TRBV29-1 and TRBJ2-7, with 7 bases matching TRBD1. V lost 6 bases, J lost 3 bases, and 8 bases stayed unmatched. The CDR3 is 13 residues long. Germline CDR1 is SQVTM and CDR2 is ANQGSEA. The DNA for the CDR3 is TGCAGCGTAGGGCCGGGACAGTACTACGAGCAGTACTTC. Translation gives CSVGPGQYYEQYF.

The gene calls are TRBV2 and TRBJ1-2; tentative D call: TRBD1 (6 bases). V lost 7 bases and J 1 base, leaving 10 bases between the germline ends. The CDR3 runs 13 residues. Germline V gene data show CDR1 as SNHLY and CDR2 as FYNNEI. DNA for the CDR3: TGTGCCAGCACTACGGACAGTAACTATGGCTACACCTTC. Translation: CASTTDSNYGYTF.

The chain recombines TRBV7-9 with TRBJ1-1; D perhaps matches TRBD1 (5 bases). Trimming shortened V by 4 bases and J by 4 bases, and 13 bases separated the two germline ends. The germline CDR1 and CDR2 sequences are SEHNR and FQNEAQ (reference sequence). This CDR3 has 14 amino acids. CDR3 region: CASSSRVRGTEAFF. The CDR3 DNA reads as TGTGCCAGCAGCTCCAGGGTAAGGGGCACTGAAGCTTTCTTT.

This chain joins TRBV19 and TRBJ2-3; maybe TRBD1 (6 bases). Germline CDR1 is LNHDA and CDR2 is SQIVND (reference sequence). Trimming left V 1 base short and J 6 bases short, with 11 bases between. The CDR3 contains 14 residues. The CDR3 protein is CASSIVTDSDTQYF. The DNA for the CDR3 is TGTGCCAGTAGTATAGTCACGGACAGTGATACGCAGTATTTT.

The chain carries TRBV7-8 and TRBJ2-7, with TRBD2 identical over 9 bases. The CDR3 is made up of 14 amino acids. CDR1 SGHVS and CDR2 FQNEAQ come from the germline V gene. The J segment lost 3 bases and the V segment lost 5 bases, leaving 5 bases of the junction unmatched. CDR3 sequence: CASSQRLADYEQYF. Written as DNA, the CDR3 is TGTGCCAGCAGCCAACGACTAGCGGACTACGAGCAGTACTTC.

The rearrangement joins TRBV7-6 to TRBJ1-4; TRBD1 aligns across 8 bases. The CDR3 loop spans 15 amino acids. Losses at the gene ends were 6 bases for V and 5 bases for J; bases not matched to a gene: 8. Germline lookup yields CDR1 SGHVS and CDR2 FNYEAQ. DNA of the CDR3: TGTGCCAGCAGACGAGACAGGGGCGGGAATGAAAAACTGTTTTTT. Translation gives CASRRDRGGNEKLFF.

The V gene is TRBV9, the J gene TRBJ2-5; 8 bases line up with TRBD2. The CDR3 has 17 residues. V dropped 0 bases and J dropped 5; count of bases not matched to a gene: 12. Germline CDR1 is SGDLS and CDR2 is YYNGEE. The CDR3 loop is CASSVGPAGDDSETQYF. The CDR3 region has the DNA TGTGCCAGCAGCGTAGGTCCAGCGGGAGATGACTCGGAGACCCAGTACTTC.

The chain has TRBV29-1 and TRBJ2-7; 8 positions agree with TRBD2. Germline values: CDR1 SQVTM, CDR2 ANQGSEA. The CDR3 runs to 15 residues. J was trimmed by 7 bases and V by 7 bases; bases with no gene match: 18. The CDR3 coding sequence is TGCAGCGCCAGGCCCAGCGGGAGCCCTGGGGGGGAGCAGTACTTC. Translation: CSARPSGSPGGEQYF.

This clone was recorded only once. The chain carries TRBV11-2 and TRBJ2-1; tentatively, D is TRBD1 (5 bases). The CDR3 totals 15 residues. With 5 bases removed from V and 3 bases from J, the gap between germline ends came to 14 bases. The germline V gene encodes CDR1 SGHAT and CDR2 FQNNGV. For the CDR3, the DNA is TGTGCCAGCAGCCTCTACGGACAAAGCTACAATGAGCAGTTCTTC. It specifies CASSLYGQSYNEQFF.

The J gene is TRBJ1-2, the V gene TRBV6-6; D is ambiguous. V was shortened by 5 bases and J by 1 base, with 20 bases between the two germline ends. Germline CDR1 MNHNY, CDR2 SVGAGI (reference sequence). The CDR3 has 17 amino acids. CDR3 protein: CASSPGGPPEGNYGYTF. The CDR3 nucleotides read TGTGCCAGCAGTCCTGGAGGCCCTCCAGAGGGTAACTATGGCTACACCTTC.

This chain connects TRBV6-4 to TRBJ2-1; 12 nucleotides agree with TRBD2. V dropped 2 bases and J dropped 6; count of bases not matched to a gene: 8. From germline, CDR1 is MRHNA and CDR2 SNTAGT. The CDR3 spans 17 residues. The CDR3 bases are TGTGCCAGCAGTGACGGCCCCCCGGGACTAGCGGGCAATGAGCAGTTCTTC. Translation gives CASSDGPPGLAGNEQFF.

In this sample, this clone turned up a few times. The rearrangement uses TRBV28 and TRBJ1-5, with no clear D. V was pared by 7 bases and J by 9 bases, with 10 bases between. The CDR3 has 11 amino acids. Germline V lookup: CDR1 MDHEN, CDR2 SYDVKM. The CDR3, as DNA: TGTGCCAGCAATTGGGGAGGGCCCCAGCATTTT. Its protein product is CASNWGGPQHF.

The chain is built from TRBV7-9 and TRBJ2-1, with 7 bases that match TRBD2. Germline CDR1 and CDR2: SEHNR and FQNEAQ (reference sequence). V shed 9 bases, J shed 2 bases, and the junction held 7 bases outside the gene matches. The CDR3 sequence is 14 residues long. CDR3 protein: CARKTAGTYNEQFF. Here the CDR3 DNA reads TGTGCCAGGAAAACAGCGGGAACCTACAATGAGCAGTTCTTC. Full variable domain (remainder filled in from reference TRBV7-9 and TRBJ2-1): DTGVSQNPRHKITKRGQNVTFRCDPISEHNRLYWYRQTLGQGPEFLTYFQNEAQLEKSRLLSDRFSAERPKGSFSTLEIQRTEQGDSAMYLCARKTAGTYNEQFFGPGTRLTVL.

The J gene is TRBJ1-2, the V gene TRBV19; D gene unclear. There are 14 residues in the CDR3. Per germline, CDR1 LNHDA and CDR2 SQIVND (reference sequence). The V gene lost 3 bases and the J gene lost 8 bases, with 16 bases spanning the gap. The CDR3 DNA is TGTGCCAGTAGTATCGCCCCCGTCCCTCGGGGCTACACCTTC. It specifies CASSIAPVPRGYTF.

V gene TRBV6-5 combines with J gene TRBJ1-1; weak D call: TRBD1 (6 bases). CDR3 length: 14 residues. Deletions cut 6 bases from V and 1 base from J, with 12 bases between. The germline CDR1 and CDR2 sequences are MNHEY and SVGAGI. The CDR3 loop is CASSQHRANTEAFF. CDR3 in DNA: TGTGCCAGCAGCCAACACAGGGCGAACACTGAAGCTTTCTTT.

This chain uses TRBV5-1 with TRBJ2-7, with D unclear. V lost 5 bases to trimming and J lost 3 bases, with 6 bases between them. Germline V gene data show CDR1 as SGHRS and CDR2 as YFSETQ. This CDR3 region has 11 residues. The CDR3 protein is CASRLLYEQYF. The CDR3 region has the DNA TGCGCCAGCAGATTACTCTACGAGCAGTACTTC.

V and J are TRBV27 and TRBJ1-6, with D tentatively TRBD1 (5 bases). V lost 5 bases and J lost 0, with 11 bases in between. The CDR3 consists of 16 residues. Germline V gene data show CDR1 as MNHEY and CDR2 as SMNVEV (reference sequence). The DNA of the CDR3 is TGTGCCAGCAGTCCCCGACAGAGCTCCTATAATTCACCCCTCCACTTT. Translating it yields CASSPRQSSYNSPLHF.

This clone was counted once. This CDR3 is CASSHDPGQLTDTQYF. The CDR3 nucleotides read TGTGCCAGCAGCCATGACCCGGGACAGCTCACAGATACGCAGTATTTT. The chain recombines TRBV3-1 (or the pseudogene TRBV3-2) with TRBJ2-3; TRBD1 agrees at 7 bases. Germline V gene sequence: CDR1 LGHDT, CDR2 YNNKEL (reference sequence). The CDR3 runs to 16 residues. Germline trimming cut 3 bases from V and 2 bases from J; bases unmatched to any gene: 8.

In this sample, this clone turned up a few times. The chain employs TRBV7-6 and TRBJ1-2; the D is unclear. The V end lost 5 bases, the J end lost 1 base, and 8 bases lay between the germline ends. The CDR3 extends over 13 amino acids. Germline V gene sequence: CDR1 SGHVS, CDR2 FNYEAQ. CDR3 loop: CASSPTLNYGYTF. For the CDR3, the DNA is TGTGCCAGCAGCCCTACCCTTAACTATGGCTACACCTTC.

The chain carries TRBV20-1 and TRBJ2-5; D gene ambiguous. Trimming took off 3 bases at V and 4 bases at J, with 6 bases between the two ends. The germline CDR1 and CDR2 sequences are DFQATT and SNEGSKA (reference sequence). CDR3 size: 11 residues. CDR3 DNA: TGCAGTGCTAGCCTTTCAGAGACCCAGTACTTC. Protein sequence: CSASLSETQYF.

The chain couples TRBV7-9 to TRBJ1-2; 8 bases agree with TRBD1. This CDR3 contains 15 residues. Germline CDR1 and CDR2: SEHNR and FQNEAQ (reference sequence). V lost 5 bases, J lost 6 bases, and 11 bases stayed unmatched. CDR3 protein: CASSRHGQGSDGYTF. DNA for the CDR3: TGTGCCAGCAGCCGCCATGGACAGGGCAGCGATGGCTACACCTTC.

V gene TRBV7-8 combines with J gene TRBJ1-5, with 8 nucleotides matching TRBD1. The trim removed 2 bases at V and 4 bases at J, leaving 7 bases unmatched. Per the germline V gene, CDR1 is SGHVS and CDR2 is FQNEAQ. The CDR3 totals 16 residues. CDR3 nucleotides: TGTGCCAGCAGCTTACTCGCAGGGGGCCTTAATCAGCCCCAGCATTTT. It translates to CASSLLAGGLNQPQHF.

This clone was detected many times. The chain carries TRBV10-3 and TRBJ2-7, with D possibly matching TRBD2 (7 bases). Germline loops: CDR1 ENHRY, CDR2 SYGVKD. This CDR3 is built from 16 residues. V lost 4 bases and J lost 5, with 21 bases in between. Written as DNA, the CDR3 is TGTGCCATCAGTGGCGACGGGGGGCATAAGTTGAACGAGCAGTACTTC. Translated, it gives CAISGDGGHKLNEQYF.

The chain joins TRBV12-3 or TRBV12-4 to TRBJ1-1; TRBD1 matches at 10 bases. This CDR3 comprises 12 residues. After removal of 6 bases from V and 11 bases from J, the junction contained 6 bases not matched to a gene. CDR3: CASSWGQGQAFF. The CDR3 DNA sequence: TGTGCCAGCAGCTGGGGACAGGGGCAGGCTTTCTTT.

The chain carries TRBV7-2 and TRBJ2-1; 11 bases are a match to TRBD2. V shed 4 bases and J 6 bases; nucleotides not matched to a gene: 5. Per the germline V gene, CDR1 is SGHTA and CDR2 is FQGNSA. The CDR3 spans 15 residues. This CDR3 reads CASSSAGLAVNEQFF. The CDR3 nucleotides are TGTGCCAGCAGCTCGGCGGGACTAGCGGTCAATGAGCAGTTCTTC.

The V call is TRBV9, the J call TRBJ2-3; 7 bases map to TRBD2. The CDR3 covers 15 residues. Germline loops: CDR1 SGDLS, CDR2 YYNGEE. V lost 7 bases to trimming and J lost 6 bases; unmatched junction nucleotides: 14. In nucleotides, the CDR3 is TGTGCCAGCGCTTTCGGCGGGGGACTTGGGGATACGCAGTATTTT. It translates to CASAFGGGLGDTQYF. Based on the CDR3 plus reference TRBV9 and TRBJ2-3, the full variable domain is DSGVTQTPKHLITATGQRVTLRCSPRSGDLSVYWYQQSLDQGLQFLIQYYNGEERAKGNILERFSAQQFPDLHSELNLSSLELGDSALYFCASAFGGGLGDTQYFGPGTRLTVL.

There are a few counts of this clone. The chain uses TRBV27 and TRBJ1-4; D perhaps matches TRBD1 (6 bases). Trimming removed 3 bases from V and 8 bases from J, with 13 bases in between. CDR1 and CDR2 (germline): MNHEY, SMNVEV (reference sequence). This CDR3 is built from 14 residues. In DNA, the CDR3 is TGTGCCAGCAGTTTTTGGGGGCTTGGAGAAAAACTGTTTTTT. Its protein is CASSFWGLGEKLFF.

The V gene is TRBV12-3 or TRBV12-4, the J gene TRBJ2-5, with 11 positions matching TRBD1. The length of the CDR3 is 12 residues. Trimming took 9 bases from V and 5 from J; bases not matched to a gene: 2. In nucleotides, the CDR3 is TGTGCCAGTGGGACAGGGGGTGAGACCCAGTACTTC. As protein: CASGTGGETQYF.